This T cell receptor (beta chain) was captured by sequencing in a study of vaccination and CD4 T cells after COVID-19. The overall study: Median time from second vaccine dose to sampling was 72 days (14 to 241).

The Oncomine TCR Beta short-read assay was applied to DNA of cultured CD4+ T cells. TCRdb re-derived calls from the PCR reads in MiXCR, one entry per CDR3 protein. This table holds 20,000 to 25,000 distinct CDR3 sequences, 32% found once. V lost 5 bases to trimming and J lost 2 bases, with 28 bases between them. CDR1 is SGHVS, CDR2 FQNEAQ, per germline. CDR3 length equals 20 residues. Sample time point: late sampling 161 to 241 days after vaccination in a few convalescent patients. Treatment reported: roughly 10-day PBMC culture with coronavirus spike peptide pools or control peptides (ViraFEST assay). On this clonotype: The antigen is unknown.

This sequence originates from a human donor who had recovered from COVID-19. This chain connects TRBV7-8 to TRBJ2-1, with D perhaps assigned TRBD1 or TRBD2 (7 bases each). The sequencing here drew on CD4+ T cells from blood, cultured in vitro, taken about 7 months after SARS-CoV-2 vaccination. CDR3 in amino acids: CASSAGGRQGPWRPYNEQFF. DNA of the CDR3: TGTGCCAGCAGCGCCGGGGGGAGACAGGGCCCTTGGAGGCCCTACAATGAGCAGTTCTTC.